Listed here are 8 T cell receptor beta chains from one sample, sequenced in a study of cytomegalovirus exposure and HLA in healthy donors. The data were produced by immunoSEQ multiplex PCR, yet TCRdb's version contains in-frame clones alone and is incomplete. The table has some 130,000 clones, around nine tenths seen once. Material: PBMCs. The receptors were gathered from a man between 25 and 39 years old in good health and CMV-seronegative.

This clone was observed once. The chain uses TRBV27 and TRBJ2-2; 8 nucleotides line up with TRBD1. This CDR3 region has 15 residues. Germline V gives CDR1 MNHEY, CDR2 SMNVEV (reference sequence). Germline trimming cut 2 bases from V and 7 bases from J; bases unmatched to any gene: 6. CDR3 DNA sequence: TGTGCCAGCAGTTTACGGCCAGGGGGCAGCGGGGAGCTGTTTTTT. This translates into CASSLRPGGSGELFF.

The V call is TRBV5-1, the J call TRBJ2-1; D gene uncertain. There are 16 residues in the CDR3. Between the trimmed V and J ends, which lost 4 bases and 0 bases, there was a span of 14 bases. Germline CDR1 and CDR2: SGHRS and YFSETQ. For the CDR3, the DNA is TGCGCCAGCAGCCTTAGCCCAACCAGCTCCTACAATGAGCAGTTCTTC. Translated, it gives CASSLSPTSSYNEQFF.

This chain joins TRBV7-8 and TRBJ2-5; 10 bases are shared with TRBD1. The CDR3 totals 15 residues. With V trimmed by 5 bases and J by 3 bases, 6 bases remained unmatched. Germline loops: CDR1 SGHVS, CDR2 FQNEAQ. The CDR3 protein is CASSQGQGWKETQYF. Written as DNA, the CDR3 is TGTGCCAGCAGCCAGGGACAGGGGTGGAAAGAGACCCAGTACTTC. Full variable domain (rest looked up from reference TRBV7-8 and TRBJ2-5): GAGVSQSPRYKVAKRGQDVALRCDPISGHVSLFWYQQALGQGPEFLTYFQNEAQLDKSGLPSDRFFAERPEGSVSTLKIQRTQQEDSAVYLCASSQGQGWKETQYFGPGTRLLVL.

The chain recombines TRBV2 with TRBJ2-1; TRBD2 aligns across 7 bases. This CDR3 comprises 16 residues. Germline V gives CDR1 SNHLY, CDR2 FYNNEI. The V and J ends lost 0 bases and 3 bases, in that order; junction bases with no gene match: 5. The CDR3 loop reads CASSEASGRDYNEQFF. The CDR3 coding sequence is TGTGCCAGCAGTGAAGCTAGCGGGCGAGACTACAATGAGCAGTTCTTC.

This chain connects TRBV9 to TRBJ2-1, with D maybe TRBD2 (6 bases). The CDR3 is 15 amino acids. Germline CDR1 reads SGDLS; CDR2 reads YYNGEE. With 4 bases removed from V and 5 bases from J, the gap between germline ends came to 16 bases. DNA of the CDR3: TGTGCCAGCAGCCCCTGGACTATTCAAAACAATGAGCAGTTCTTC. This translates into CASSPWTIQNNEQFF.

The chain couples TRBV19 to TRBJ2-7, with 9 bases matching TRBD1. J gave up 5 bases and V 3 bases, and 8 bases lay outside the gene matches. The CDR3 extends over 15 amino acids. CDR1 is LNHDA and CDR2 is SQIVND in the germline V gene (reference sequence). CDR3 sequence reads: CASSIRDRAFDEQYF. The CDR3 nucleotides read TGTGCCAGTAGTATTCGGGACAGGGCTTTTGACGAGCAGTACTTC.

This chain links TRBV30 with TRBJ2-1; 7 bases match TRBD2. V shed 0 bases and J 4 bases; nucleotides not matched to a gene: 6. CDR1 is GTSNPN and CDR2 is SVGIG in the germline V gene (reference sequence). The length of the CDR3 is 15 residues. The DNA for the CDR3 is TGTGCCTGGAGTGTAGATTCTAGCGGATACAATGAGCAGTTCTTC. It yields the protein CAWSVDSSGYNEQFF.

V is TRBV29-1 and J is TRBJ1-4; D remains ambiguous. CDR1 is SQVTM and CDR2 is ANQGSEA in the germline V gene. CDR3 length: 11 residues. Trimming cost V 2 bases and J 11 bases, with 9 bases left between them. CDR3 in amino acids: CSVEFGNKLFF. CDR3 coding DNA: TGCAGCGTTGAATTCGGTAACAAACTGTTTTTT.